This T cell receptor (beta chain) was documented in a study of T cell responses to AZD1222 COVID-19 vaccine. Generated by immunoSEQ multiplex PCR, the TCRdb table keeps only in-frame clones and is missing some. The sample holds around 150,000 clones, over 90% seen once. Germline values: CDR1 MDHEN, CDR2 SYDVKM. CDR3 length: 16 residues. The V and J ends lost 3 bases and 0 bases respectively, with 12 bases between them. The TCR comes from an adult in good health. The sequencing used peripheral blood, collected on day 0 of AZD1222 vaccination. The chain uses TRBV28 and TRBJ1-3; D is undetermined. CDR3 loop: CASSFSPSFSGNTIYF. The DNA for the CDR3 is TGTGCCAGCAGTTTTTCCCCTTCGTTCTCTGGAAACACCATATATTTT.